What follows are 15 T cell receptor beta chains derived from one specimen sequenced in a study of shared clonotypes between healthy human individuals. The table came from immunoSEQ multiplex PCR; TCRdb's copy has only in-frame clones and leaves some out. The sample gives about 2.4 million clones, roughly 93% of which show up once; about 0.39% is in the top ten. The sequenced sample consisted of naive CD4+ T cells from PBMCs. The subset denotes: CD45RA+ positively selected. These receptors all stem from a man younger than 30 in good health. Some clones in this sample may be carry-over from other donors' samples.

This clone was recorded only once. The chain couples TRBV5-1 to TRBJ2-7; 7 bases are a match to TRBD2. CDR3 length equals 14 residues. CDR1 is SGHRS, CDR2 YFSETQ, per germline. V lost 1 base, J lost 0 bases, and 1 base stayed unmatched. CDR3 in DNA: TGCGCCAGCAGCTTGCCGGGAGGCTCCTACGAGCAGTACTTC. The encoded protein is CASSLPGGSYEQYF.

The chain employs TRBV7-8 and TRBJ2-1; 8 bases align to TRBD2. Germline CDR1 and CDR2: SGHVS and FQNEAQ. V lost 1 base, J lost 2 bases, and 4 bases stayed unmatched. The CDR3 covers 16 residues. CDR3 nucleotides: TGTGCCAGCAGCTTAGGTAGCGGGAAGGCCTACAATGAGCAGTTCTTC. The encoded protein is CASSLGSGKAYNEQFF.

The rearrangement joins TRBV7-9 to TRBJ2-1, with D possibly matching TRBD2 (5 bases). The CDR3 runs 15 residues. V was pared by 5 bases and J by 5 bases, with 16 bases between. CDR1 SEHNR and CDR2 FQNEAQ come from the germline V gene (reference sequence). The CDR3 bases are TGTGCCAGCAGCCCATCGACGGGGTCGGACAATGAGCAGTTCTTC. Amino acids: CASSPSTGSDNEQFF.

The chain recombines TRBV19 with TRBJ1-5, with D unclear. The CDR3 runs to 13 residues. Germline V gene lookup returns CDR1 LNHDA and CDR2 SQIVND (reference sequence). V was shortened by 7 bases and J by 9 bases, with 16 bases between the two germline ends. Written as DNA, the CDR3 is TGTGCCAGTACCAACATCCATAAAGGGCCCCAGCATTTT. Translated: CASTNIHKGPQHF.

This clone was found once. The V gene is TRBV18, the J gene TRBJ2-2, with 9 bases lining up with TRBD1. CDR1 and CDR2 from the germline V gene are KGHSH and LQKENI. Trimming at V came to 2 bases and at J to 5 bases, leaving 6 bases not matched to a gene. The CDR3 extends over 16 amino acids. Here the CDR3 reads CASSPMDRGTTGELFF. CDR3 nucleotide sequence: TGTGCCAGCTCACCAATGGACAGGGGTACGACCGGGGAGCTGTTTTTT.

The chain links TRBV4-1 to TRBJ2-3; 15 nucleotides line up with TRBD2. V shed 0 bases and J 0 bases; nucleotides not matched to a gene: 4. CDR3 size: 19 residues. The germline gives CDR1 MGHRA, CDR2 YSYEKL. CDR3 region: CASSQERTSGRGSTDTQYF. CDR3 bases: TGCGCCAGCAGCCAAGAAAGGACTAGCGGGAGGGGTAGCACAGATACGCAGTATTTT.

As concerns this clone: Other nucleotide sequences in the sample specify the same CDR3. The chain uses TRBV18 and TRBJ2-7, with D possibly TRBD1 on 5 matching bases. The germline CDR1 and CDR2 sequences are KGHSH and LQKENI. The CDR3 runs to 13 residues. The V end was cut by 3 bases, the J end by 4 bases, with 10 bases between. This CDR3 reads CASSPQGGYEQYF. The CDR3 nucleotides read TGTGCCAGCTCACCCCAGGGCGGTTACGAGCAGTACTTC.

The CDR3 loop is CASSRSGQPIEAFF. DNA for the CDR3: TGTGCCAGCAGTCGTTCGGGACAACCAATAGAAGCTTTCTTT. The gene calls are TRBV28 and TRBJ1-1; perhaps TRBD1 as D (6 bases). The CDR3 consists of 14 residues. V gave up 5 bases and J gave up 8 bases, with 18 bases separating them. Germline-derived CDR1 and CDR2 are MDHEN and SYDVKM.

The CDR3 bases are TGTGCCAGCAGTCCGCCGGACAGGGTCGCTAACTATGGCTACACCTTC. Translation: CASSPPDRVANYGYTF. The chain couples TRBV28 to TRBJ1-2; 8 bases match TRBD1. CDR1 and CDR2 from the germline V gene are MDHEN and SYDVKM. The junction had 8 bases not matched to a gene; V was cut back by 5 bases and J by 0 bases. This CDR3 region has 16 residues.

This CDR3 is CASSLGGTSNEKLFF. CDR3 in DNA: TGTGCCAGCAGCCTAGGGGGGACCAGTAATGAAAAACTGTTTTTT. The V and J genes are TRBV5-4 and TRBJ1-4; TRBD1 might be the D (6 bases). The germline V gene encodes CDR1 SGHNT and CDR2 YYREEE (reference sequence). V lost 4 bases to trimming and J lost 4 bases, with 14 bases between them. The CDR3 covers 15 residues.

Details on this clone: The sample holds other DNA sequences that translate to the same CDR3. CDR3 sequence reads: CASSLGIATNEKLFF. The CDR3 nucleotides are TGTGCCAGCAGCTTGGGAATTGCAACTAATGAAAAACTGTTTTTT. The chain employs TRBV7-2 and TRBJ1-4, with D uncertain. This CDR3 has 15 residues. The germline V gene has CDR1 SGHTA and CDR2 FQGNSA. V was clipped by 3 bases and J by 0 bases, with 8 bases between them.

The chain recombines TRBV5-1 with TRBJ2-3; 8 bases align to TRBD2. V shed 0 bases, J shed 2 bases, and the junction held 5 bases outside the gene matches. Germline V gene sequence: CDR1 SGHRS, CDR2 YFSETQ. The CDR3 extends over 16 amino acids. In DNA form, the CDR3 reads TGCGCCAGCAGCTTGGAGGGGACTAGGGCCACAGATACGCAGTATTTT. Amino acids: CASSLEGTRATDTQYF.

The rearrangement uses TRBV6-1 and TRBJ2-1, with TRBD2 matching over 9 bases. The germline gives CDR1 MNHNS, CDR2 SASEGT. CDR3 size: 15 residues. The junction had 6 bases not matched to a gene; V was cut back by 4 bases and J by 5 bases. DNA for the CDR3: TGTGCCAGCAGTGCACTAGCGGGCCGCGACAATGAGCAGTTCTTC. It specifies CASSALAGRDNEQFF.

The rearrangement uses TRBV7-2 and TRBJ2-7; 7 nucleotides line up with TRBD2. The J segment lost 1 base and the V segment lost 5 bases, leaving 5 bases of the junction unmatched. Germline-derived CDR1 and CDR2 are SGHTA and FQGNSA. This CDR3 has 14 amino acids. CDR3 region: CASSRRTSSYEQYF. The CDR3 DNA follows: TGTGCCAGCAGCCGACGGACTAGTTCCTACGAGCAGTACTTC.

This chain uses TRBV4-1 with TRBJ1-2, with D perhaps TRBD1 (5 bases). Trimming removed 4 bases from V and 3 bases from J, with 15 bases in between. The CDR3 consists of 15 residues. Germline values: CDR1 MGHRA, CDR2 YSYEKL. The DNA of the CDR3 is TGCGCCAGCAGCCCGCGCCCTGACAGCGACTATGGCTACACCTTC. Its protein product is CASSPRPDSDYGYTF.